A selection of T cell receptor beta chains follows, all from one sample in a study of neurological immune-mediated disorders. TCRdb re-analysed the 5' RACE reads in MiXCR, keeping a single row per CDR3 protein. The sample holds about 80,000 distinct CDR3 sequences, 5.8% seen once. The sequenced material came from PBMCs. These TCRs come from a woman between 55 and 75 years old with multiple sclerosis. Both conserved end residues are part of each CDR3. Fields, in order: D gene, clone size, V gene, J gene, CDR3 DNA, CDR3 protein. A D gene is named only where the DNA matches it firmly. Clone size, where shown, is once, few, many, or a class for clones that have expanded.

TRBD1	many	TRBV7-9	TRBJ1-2	TGTGCCAGCAGCTTATGGAGACAGGGCGGCTATGGCTACACCTTC	CASSLWRQGGYGYTF
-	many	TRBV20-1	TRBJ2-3	TGCAGTGCTAGGTCAGGGGCAGATACGCAGTATTTT	CSARSGADTQYF
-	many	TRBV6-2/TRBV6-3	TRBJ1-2	TGTGCCAGCAGTTACCTGACTGGAGGCTATGGCTACACCTTC	CASSYLTGGYGYTF
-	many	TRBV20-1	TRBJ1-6	TGCAGTGCTAGAAATATAGGCGGGATATGGGATTCACCCCTCCACTTT	CSARNIGGIWDSPLHF
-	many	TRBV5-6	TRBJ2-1	TGTGCCAGCAGCATGCCAGTTGGTGAGCAGTTCTTC	CASSMPVGEQFF
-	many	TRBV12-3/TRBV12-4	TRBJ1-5	TGTGCCAGCAGTTTAAAGGCAGGCAATCAGCCCCAGCATTTT	CASSLKAGNQPQHF
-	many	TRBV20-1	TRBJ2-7	TGCAGTGCTCGTTGGGTAGCGGAGTACGAGCAGTACTTC	CSARWVAEYEQYF
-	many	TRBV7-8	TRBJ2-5	TGTGCCAGCAGCCTCCAGTGGGAGGAGACCCAGTACTTC	CASSLQWEETQYF
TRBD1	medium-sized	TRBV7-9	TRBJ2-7	TGTGCCAGCAGCTTAGGACAGGGGGTTTCCGGCGAGCAGTACTTC	CASSLGQGVSGEQYF
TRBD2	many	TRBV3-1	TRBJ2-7	TGTGCCAGCAGCCAGGGACTAGCGGGCTACGAGCAGTACTTC	CASSQGLAGYEQYF
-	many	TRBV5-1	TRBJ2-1	TGCGCCAGCACCCAGGGTCCCTTCTCCTACAATGAGCAGTTCTTC	CASTQGPFSYNEQFF
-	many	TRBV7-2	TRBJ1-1	TGTGCCAGCAGCTTGGGAAGCAACTGGGACACTGAAGCTTTCTTT	CASSLGSNWDTEAFF
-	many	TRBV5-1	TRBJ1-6	TGCGCCAGCAGGTCGACCGAAACCTTAAATTCACCCCTCCACTTT	CASRSTETLNSPLHF
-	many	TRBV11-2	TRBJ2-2	TGTGCCAGCAGCTTTGTGACCCCCGGCGGGGAGCTGTTTTTT	CASSFVTPGGELFF
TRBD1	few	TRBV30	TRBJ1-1	TGTGCCTGGAGCCGACAGGGGTACACTGAAGCTTTCTTT	CAWSRQGYTEAFF
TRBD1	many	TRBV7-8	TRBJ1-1	TGTGCCAGCAGCACACAGGGGAAAATGAACACTGAAGCTTTCTTT	CASSTQGKMNTEAFF
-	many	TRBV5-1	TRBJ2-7	TGCGCCAGCAGCTTGATCCCCCAGGGCGGTTCCTACGAGCAGTACTTC	CASSLIPQGGSYEQYF
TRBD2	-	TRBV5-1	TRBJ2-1	TGCGCCAGCAGCCCGTCTAGCGGGGGACAACGCTCCTACAATGAGCAGTTCTTC	CASSPSSGGQRSYNEQFF
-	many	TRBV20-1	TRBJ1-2	TGCAGTGCTGGAACCTGGACGGATGGCTACACCTTC	CSAGTWTDGYTF
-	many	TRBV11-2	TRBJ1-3	TGTGCCAGCAGCTTAGACCAGCCGAACTCTGGAAACACCATATATTTT	CASSLDQPNSGNTIYF
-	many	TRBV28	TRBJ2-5	TGTGCCAGCAGCCTGACAGGTTCTCAAGAGACCCAGTACTTC	CASSLTGSQETQYF
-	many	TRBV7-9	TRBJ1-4	TGTGCCAGCAGCTTATCGCGAGGGAGGGATGAAAAACTGTTTTTT	CASSLSRGRDEKLFF
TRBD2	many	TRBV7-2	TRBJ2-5	TGTGCCAGCAGCGCCTACGCGGGGGGTCAAGAGACCCAGTACTTC	CASSAYAGGQETQYF
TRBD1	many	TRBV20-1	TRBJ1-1	TGCAGTGCTACTTCTGGACAGGGGATGTACACTGAAGCTTTCTTT	CSATSGQGMYTEAFF
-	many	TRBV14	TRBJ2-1	TGTGCCAGCAGCCAGGGTTTTGAGCAGTTCTTC	CASSQGFEQFF
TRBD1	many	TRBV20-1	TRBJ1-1	TGCAGTGCTGACACCCGGGACAGTCTCACTGAAGCTTTCTTT	CSADTRDSLTEAFF
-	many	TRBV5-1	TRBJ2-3	TGCGCCAGCGCCACCGGGACTGCAGCGCAGTATTTT	CASATGTAAQYF
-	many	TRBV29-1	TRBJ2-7	TGCAGCGTTGAACTCCCGGGTGAGCAGTACTTC	CSVELPGEQYF
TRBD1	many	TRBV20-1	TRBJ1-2	TGCAGTGCTAGCTCAGGGGGAGAGGGCTACACCTTC	CSASSGGEGYTF
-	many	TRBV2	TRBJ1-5	TGTGCCAGCAGTCCCATTAATAGCAATCAGCCCCAGCATTTT	CASSPINSNQPQHF
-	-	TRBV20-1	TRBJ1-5	TGCAGTGCTAGAGATTCGAGGGGGGTTAGCAATCAGCCCCAGCATTTT	CSARDSRGVSNQPQHF
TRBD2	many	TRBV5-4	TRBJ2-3	TGTGCCAGCAGCTTGGCGGTCTTGGCGGGGGGCGACTCAGATACGCAGTATTTT	CASSLAVLAGGDSDTQYF
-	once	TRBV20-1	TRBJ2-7	TGCAGTGCTTCTCGACAGTGGGGCTACGAGCGGTACTTC	CSASRQWGYERYF
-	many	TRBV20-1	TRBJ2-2	TGCAGTGCCCCTAAAGTGGAAGTTGGCGGGGAGCTGTTTTTT	CSAPKVEVGGELFF
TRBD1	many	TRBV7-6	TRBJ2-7	TGTGCCAGCAGCTTAAGATCAACAGGGGCGTCCTACGAGCAGTACTTC	CASSLRSTGASYEQYF
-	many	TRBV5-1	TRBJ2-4	TGCGCCAGCAGCCCTGACCCGGGTATGGACATTCAGTACTTC	CASSPDPGMDIQYF
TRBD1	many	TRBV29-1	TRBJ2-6	TGCAGCGTCCGAACAGGGGCCGGGGCCAACGTCCTGACTTTC	CSVRTGAGANVLTF
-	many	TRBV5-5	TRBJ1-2	TGTGCCAGCAGTACCAATCAGGGGTGGGATGGCTACACCTTC	CASSTNQGWDGYTF
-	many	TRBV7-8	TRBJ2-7	TGTGCCAGCAGCTTAATGCAGGGCACCTACGAGCAGTACTTC	CASSLMQGTYEQYF
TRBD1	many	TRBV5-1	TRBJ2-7	TGCGCCAGCAGCTGGACACAGGGGGAGCAGTACTTC	CASSWTQGEQYF
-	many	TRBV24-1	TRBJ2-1	TGTGCCACCAGTGACCCGAACGACAATGAGCAGTTCTTC	CATSDPNDNEQFF
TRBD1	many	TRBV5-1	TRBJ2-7	TGCGCCAGCAGCCCCGACAGGGTTGGCTACGAGCAGTACTTC	CASSPDRVGYEQYF
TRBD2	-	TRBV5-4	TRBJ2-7	TGTGCCAGCAGCCCGGGGGGGGGGCAGTCCTACGAGCAGTACTTC	CASSPGGGQSYEQYF
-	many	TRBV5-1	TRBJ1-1	TGCGCCAGCAGCTTGGCGGCAGGCCCCCACCAGAACACTGAAGCTTTCTTT	CASSLAAGPHQNTEAFF